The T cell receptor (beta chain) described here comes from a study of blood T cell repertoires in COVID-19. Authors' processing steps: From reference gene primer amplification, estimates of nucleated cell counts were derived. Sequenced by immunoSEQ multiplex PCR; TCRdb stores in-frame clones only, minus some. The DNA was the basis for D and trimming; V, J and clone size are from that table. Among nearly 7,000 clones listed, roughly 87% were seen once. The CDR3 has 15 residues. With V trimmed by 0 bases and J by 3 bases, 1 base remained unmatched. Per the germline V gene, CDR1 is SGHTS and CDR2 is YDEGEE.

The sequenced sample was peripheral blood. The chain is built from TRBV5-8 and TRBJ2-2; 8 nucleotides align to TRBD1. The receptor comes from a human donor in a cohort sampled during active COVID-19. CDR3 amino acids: CASSLGQGYTGELFF. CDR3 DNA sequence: TGTGCCAGCAGCTTGGGACAGGGGTACACCGGGGAGCTGTTTTTT.